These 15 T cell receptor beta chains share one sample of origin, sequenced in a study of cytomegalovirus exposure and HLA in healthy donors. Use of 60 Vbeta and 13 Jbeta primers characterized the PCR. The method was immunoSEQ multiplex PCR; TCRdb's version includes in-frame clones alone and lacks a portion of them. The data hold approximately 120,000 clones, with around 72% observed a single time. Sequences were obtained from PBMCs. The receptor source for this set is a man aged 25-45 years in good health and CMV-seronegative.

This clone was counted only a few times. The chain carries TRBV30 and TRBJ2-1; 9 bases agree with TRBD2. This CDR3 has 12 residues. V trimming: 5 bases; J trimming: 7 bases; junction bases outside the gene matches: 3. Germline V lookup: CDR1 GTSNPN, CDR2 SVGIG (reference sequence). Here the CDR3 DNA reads TGTGCCTGGGCGCGGGGGGGGAATGAGCAGTTCTTC. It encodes CAWARGGNEQFF.

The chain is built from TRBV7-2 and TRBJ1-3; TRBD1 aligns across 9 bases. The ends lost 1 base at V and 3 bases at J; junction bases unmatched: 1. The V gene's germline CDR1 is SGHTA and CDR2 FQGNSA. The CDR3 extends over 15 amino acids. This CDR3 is CASSLGTGVGNTIYF. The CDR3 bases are TGTGCCAGCAGCTTAGGGACAGGGGTTGGAAACACCATATATTTT.

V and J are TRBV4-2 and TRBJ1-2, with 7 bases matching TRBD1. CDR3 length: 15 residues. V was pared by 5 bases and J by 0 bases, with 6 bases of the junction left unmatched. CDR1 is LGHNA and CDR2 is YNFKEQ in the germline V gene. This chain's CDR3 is CASSARDRSNYGYTF. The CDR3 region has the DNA TGTGCCAGCAGCGCTCGGGACAGATCTAACTATGGCTACACCTTC.

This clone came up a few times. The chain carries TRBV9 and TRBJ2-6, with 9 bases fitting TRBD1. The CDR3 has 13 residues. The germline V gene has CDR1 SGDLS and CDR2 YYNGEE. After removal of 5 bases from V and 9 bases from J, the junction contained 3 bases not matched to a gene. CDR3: CASRGQGFNVLTF. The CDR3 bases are TGTGCCAGCAGGGGACAGGGTTTCAACGTCCTGACTTTC.

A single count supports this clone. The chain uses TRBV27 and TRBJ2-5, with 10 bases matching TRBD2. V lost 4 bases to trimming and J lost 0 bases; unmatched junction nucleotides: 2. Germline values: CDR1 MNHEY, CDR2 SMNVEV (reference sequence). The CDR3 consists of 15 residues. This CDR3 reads CASSSLAGNQETQYF. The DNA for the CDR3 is TGTGCCAGCAGTTCACTAGCGGGGAACCAAGAGACCCAGTACTTC.

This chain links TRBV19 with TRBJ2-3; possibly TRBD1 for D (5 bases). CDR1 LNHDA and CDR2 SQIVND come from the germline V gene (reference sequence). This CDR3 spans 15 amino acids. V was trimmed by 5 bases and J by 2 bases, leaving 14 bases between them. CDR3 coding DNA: TGTGCCAGTAGTGCCCTTATAGGGGCCACAGATACGCAGTATTTT. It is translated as CASSALIGATDTQYF.

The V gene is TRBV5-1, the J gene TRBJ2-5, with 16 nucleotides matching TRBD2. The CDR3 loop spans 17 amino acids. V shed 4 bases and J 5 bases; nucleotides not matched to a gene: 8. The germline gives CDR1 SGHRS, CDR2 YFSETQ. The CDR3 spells CASSQGTSGGGEETQYF. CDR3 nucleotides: TGCGCCAGCAGCCAAGGGACTAGCGGGGGGGGCGAGGAGACCCAGTACTTC.

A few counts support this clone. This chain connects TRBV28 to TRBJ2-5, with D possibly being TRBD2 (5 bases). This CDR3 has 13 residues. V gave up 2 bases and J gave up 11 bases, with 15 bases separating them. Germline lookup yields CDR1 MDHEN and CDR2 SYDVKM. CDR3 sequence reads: CASSLDRSGEQYF. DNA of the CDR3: TGTGCCAGCAGTTTAGACCGCAGTGGGGAGCAGTACTTC.

The CDR3: CAIGLAGSTGELFF. In nucleotides, the CDR3 is TGTGCCATCGGACTAGCGGGGAGCACCGGGGAGCTGTTTTTT. The J gene is TRBJ2-2, the V gene TRBV10-3; the match to TRBD2 covers 12 bases. Germline assignment: CDR1 ENHRY and CDR2 SYGVKD. This CDR3 is built from 14 residues. Losses at the gene ends were 8 bases for V and 4 bases for J; bases not matched to a gene: 2.

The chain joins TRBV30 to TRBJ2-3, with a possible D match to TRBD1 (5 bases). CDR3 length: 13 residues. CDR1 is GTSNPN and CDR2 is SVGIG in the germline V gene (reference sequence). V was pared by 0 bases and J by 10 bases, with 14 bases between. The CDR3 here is CAWSVIQVGAQYF. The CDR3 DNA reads TGTGCCTGGAGTGTAATACAGGTTGGGGCGCAGTATTTT.

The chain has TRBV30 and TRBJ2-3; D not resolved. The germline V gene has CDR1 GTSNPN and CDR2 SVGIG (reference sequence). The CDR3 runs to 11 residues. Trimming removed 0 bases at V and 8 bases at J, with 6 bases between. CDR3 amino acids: CAWSVFGTQYF. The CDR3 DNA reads TGTGCCTGGAGTGTATTCGGTACGCAGTATTTT.

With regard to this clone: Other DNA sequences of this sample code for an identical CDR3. The CDR3 DNA reads as TGTGCCAGCAGCGTCGGCGGGGGGCCTTACAATGAGCAGTTCTTC. Encoded protein: CASSVGGGPYNEQFF. This chain connects TRBV9 to TRBJ2-1, with TRBD2 identical over 8 bases. Germline V gives CDR1 SGDLS, CDR2 YYNGEE. The V segment lost 2 bases and the J segment 4 bases; nucleotides outside the gene matches: 5. The CDR3 covers 15 residues.

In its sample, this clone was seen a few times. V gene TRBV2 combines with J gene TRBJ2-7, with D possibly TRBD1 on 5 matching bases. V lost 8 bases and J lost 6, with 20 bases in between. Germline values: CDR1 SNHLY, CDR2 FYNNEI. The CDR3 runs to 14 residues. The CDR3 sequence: CASVRDVGQGEQYF. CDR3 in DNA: TGTGCCAGCGTACGCGATGTGGGCCAGGGCGAGCAGTACTTC.

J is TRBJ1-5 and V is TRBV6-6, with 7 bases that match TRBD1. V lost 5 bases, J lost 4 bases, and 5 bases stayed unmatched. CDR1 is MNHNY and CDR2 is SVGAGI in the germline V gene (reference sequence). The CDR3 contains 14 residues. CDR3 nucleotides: TGTGCCAGCAGTCGTACAGGGGTTAATCAGCCCCAGCATTTT. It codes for CASSRTGVNQPQHF.

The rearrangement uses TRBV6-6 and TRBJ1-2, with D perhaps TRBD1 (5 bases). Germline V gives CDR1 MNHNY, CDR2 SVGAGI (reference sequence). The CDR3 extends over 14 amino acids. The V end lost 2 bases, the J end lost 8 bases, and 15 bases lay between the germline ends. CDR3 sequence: CASSYVGTGGGYTF. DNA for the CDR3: TGTGCCAGCAGTTACGTGGGGACTGGAGGGGGCTACACCTTC.